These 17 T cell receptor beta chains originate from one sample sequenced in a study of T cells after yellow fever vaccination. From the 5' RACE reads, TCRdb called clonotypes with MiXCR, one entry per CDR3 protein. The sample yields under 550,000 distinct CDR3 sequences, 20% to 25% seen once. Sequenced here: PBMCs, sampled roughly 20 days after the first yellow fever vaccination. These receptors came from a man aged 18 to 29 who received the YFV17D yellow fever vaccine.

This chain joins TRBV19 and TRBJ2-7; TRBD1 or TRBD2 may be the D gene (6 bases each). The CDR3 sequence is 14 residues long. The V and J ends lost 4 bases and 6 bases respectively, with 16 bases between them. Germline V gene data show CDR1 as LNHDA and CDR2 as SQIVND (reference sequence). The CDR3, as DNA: TGTGCCAGTAGTAAAGGACTCGGGGGCCTCGAGCAGTACTTC. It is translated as CASSKGLGGLEQYF. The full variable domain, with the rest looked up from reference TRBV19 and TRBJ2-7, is DGGITQSPKYLFRKEGQNVTLSCEQNLNHDAMYWYRQDPGQGLRLIYYSQIVNDFQKGDIAEGYSVSREKKESFPLTVTSAQKNPTAFYLCASSKGLGGLEQYFGPGTRLTVT.

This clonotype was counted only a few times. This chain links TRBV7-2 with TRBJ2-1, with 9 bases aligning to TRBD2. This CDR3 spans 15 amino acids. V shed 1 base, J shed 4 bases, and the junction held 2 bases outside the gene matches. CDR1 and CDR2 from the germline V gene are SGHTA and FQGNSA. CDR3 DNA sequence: TGTGCCAGCAGCTTAGATGCGGGGGGGTACAATGAGCAGTTCTTC. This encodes CASSLDAGGYNEQFF.

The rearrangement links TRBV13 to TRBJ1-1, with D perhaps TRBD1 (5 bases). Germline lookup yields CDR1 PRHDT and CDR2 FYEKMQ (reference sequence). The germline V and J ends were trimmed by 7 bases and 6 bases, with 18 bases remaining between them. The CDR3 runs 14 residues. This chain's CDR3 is CASKKGRGLSEAFF. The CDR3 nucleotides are TGTGCCAGCAAAAAGGGCCGGGGCTTATCTGAAGCTTTCTTT.

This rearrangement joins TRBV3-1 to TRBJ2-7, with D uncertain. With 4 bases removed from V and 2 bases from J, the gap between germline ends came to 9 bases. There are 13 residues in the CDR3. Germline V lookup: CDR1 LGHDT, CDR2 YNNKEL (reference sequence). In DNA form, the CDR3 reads TGTGCCAGCAGCCCCGCCTGGACCTACGAGCAGTACTTC. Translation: CASSPAWTYEQYF.

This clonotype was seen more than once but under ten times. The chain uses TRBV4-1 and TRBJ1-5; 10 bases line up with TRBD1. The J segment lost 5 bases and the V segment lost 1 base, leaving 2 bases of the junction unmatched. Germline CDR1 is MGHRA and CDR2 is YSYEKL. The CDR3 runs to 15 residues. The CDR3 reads CASSQGQGAYQPQHF. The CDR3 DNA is TGCGCCAGCAGCCAAGGACAGGGGGCTTATCAGCCCCAGCATTTT.

CDR3: CASSLYGYQETQYF. The CDR3 DNA is TGTGCCAGCAGTTTATACGGGTACCAAGAGACCCAGTACTTC. The rearrangement uses TRBV27 and TRBJ2-5; D unclear. The CDR3 has 14 amino acids. Germline V CDR1 and CDR2: MNHEY, SMNVEV (reference sequence). Deletions cut 1 base from V and 0 bases from J, with 6 bases between.

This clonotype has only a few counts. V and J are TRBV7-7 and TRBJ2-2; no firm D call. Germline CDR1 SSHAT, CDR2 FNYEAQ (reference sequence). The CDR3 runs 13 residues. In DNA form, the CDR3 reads TGTGCTAAGGCGGCGGTTGACACCGGGGAGCTGTTTTTT. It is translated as CAKAAVDTGELFF. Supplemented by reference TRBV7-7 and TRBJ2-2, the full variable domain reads GAGVSQSPRYKVTKRGQDVTLRCDPISSHATLYWYQQALGQGPEFLTYFNYEAQPDKSGLPSDRFSAERPEGSISTLTIQRTEQRDSAMYRCAKAAVDTGELFFGEGSRLTVL.

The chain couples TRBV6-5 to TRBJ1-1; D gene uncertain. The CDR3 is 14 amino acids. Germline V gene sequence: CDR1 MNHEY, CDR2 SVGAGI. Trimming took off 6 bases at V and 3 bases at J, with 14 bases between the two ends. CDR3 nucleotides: TGTGCCAGCAGACAAGAAAAAACCTACACTGAAGCTTTCTTT. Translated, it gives CASRQEKTYTEAFF.

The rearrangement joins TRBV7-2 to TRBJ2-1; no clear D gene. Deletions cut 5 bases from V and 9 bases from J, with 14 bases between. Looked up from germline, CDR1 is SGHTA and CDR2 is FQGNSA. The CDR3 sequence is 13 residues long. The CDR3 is CASSPWARTEQFF. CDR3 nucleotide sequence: TGTGCCAGCAGCCCGTGGGCGCGGACTGAGCAGTTCTTC.

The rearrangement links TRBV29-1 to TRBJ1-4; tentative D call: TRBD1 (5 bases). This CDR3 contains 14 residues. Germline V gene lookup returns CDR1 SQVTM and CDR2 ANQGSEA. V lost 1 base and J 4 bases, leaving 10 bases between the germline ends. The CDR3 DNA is TGCAGCGTTGAAGTGGCAGGGTATAATGAAAAACTGTTTTTT. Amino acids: CSVEVAGYNEKLFF.

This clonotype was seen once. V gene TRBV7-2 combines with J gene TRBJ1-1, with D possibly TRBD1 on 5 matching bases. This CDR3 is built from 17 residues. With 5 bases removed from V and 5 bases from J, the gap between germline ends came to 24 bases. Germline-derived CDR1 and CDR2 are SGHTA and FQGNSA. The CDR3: CASSPEREGTFTTEAFF. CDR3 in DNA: TGTGCCAGCAGCCCCGAGCGGGAGGGGACCTTTACTACTGAAGCTTTCTTT.

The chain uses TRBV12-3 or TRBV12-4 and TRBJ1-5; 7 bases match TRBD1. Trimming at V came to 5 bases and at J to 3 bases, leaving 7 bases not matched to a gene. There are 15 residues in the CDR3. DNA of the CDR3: TGTGCCAGCAGTCAAAAGACAGGGACCAATCAGCCCCAGCATTTT. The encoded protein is CASSQKTGTNQPQHF.

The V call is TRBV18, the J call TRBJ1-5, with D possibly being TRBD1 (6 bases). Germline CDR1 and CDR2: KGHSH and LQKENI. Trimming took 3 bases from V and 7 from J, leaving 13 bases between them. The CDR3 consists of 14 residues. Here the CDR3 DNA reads TGTGCCAGCTCACCCGGGGGGCGGGGGCAGCCCCAGCATTTT. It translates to CASSPGGRGQPQHF.

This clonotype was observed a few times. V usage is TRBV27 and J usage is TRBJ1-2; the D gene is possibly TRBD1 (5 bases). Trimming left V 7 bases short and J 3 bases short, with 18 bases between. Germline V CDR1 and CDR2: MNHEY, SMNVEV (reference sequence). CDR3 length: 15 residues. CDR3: CASKPGRAVYYGYTF. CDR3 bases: TGTGCCAGCAAACCTGGCAGGGCCGTTTACTATGGCTACACCTTC.

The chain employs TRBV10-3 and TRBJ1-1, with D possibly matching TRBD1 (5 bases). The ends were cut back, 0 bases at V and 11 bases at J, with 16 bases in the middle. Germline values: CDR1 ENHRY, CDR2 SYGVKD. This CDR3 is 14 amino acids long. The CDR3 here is CAISESALGVMAFF. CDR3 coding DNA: TGTGCCATCAGTGAGTCGGCTTTGGGGGTGATGGCTTTCTTT.

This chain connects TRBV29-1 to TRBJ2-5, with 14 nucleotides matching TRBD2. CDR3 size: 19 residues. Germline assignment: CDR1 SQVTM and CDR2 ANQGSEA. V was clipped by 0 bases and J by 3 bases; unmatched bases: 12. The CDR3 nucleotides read TGCAGCGTTGAAGATCCTTTAGGACTAGCGGGGGGTCCAGAAGAGACCCAGTACTTC. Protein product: CSVEDPLGLAGGPEETQYF.

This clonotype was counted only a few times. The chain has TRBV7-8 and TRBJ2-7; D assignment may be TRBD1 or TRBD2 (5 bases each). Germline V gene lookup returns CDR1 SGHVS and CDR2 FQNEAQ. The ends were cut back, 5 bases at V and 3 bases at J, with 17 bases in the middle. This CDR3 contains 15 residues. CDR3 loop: CASSAGRGAGYEQYF. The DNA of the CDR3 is TGTGCCAGCAGCGCCGGCCGAGGGGCGGGCTACGAGCAGTACTTC.